This TCR beta chain emerged from a study of T-cell memory formation after mild COVID-19. TCRdb used MiXCR to reprocess the 5' RACE reads, holding one entry per CDR3 protein. Among about 340,000 distinct CDR3 sequences listed, 10% to 15% were seen once. Germline V gene lookup returns CDR1 LGHNT and CDR2 FRNRAP. The V gene end was trimmed by 2 bases and the J gene end by 4 bases; junction bases not matched to a gene: 5. The CDR3 length is 16 residues. The J gene is TRBJ2-2, the V gene TRBV12-5; 9 bases map to TRBD1. The specimen was PBMCs or a T cell subset sorted from them (not recorded which). This receptor was taken from a man between 18 and 35 years old who had mild COVID-19 (a few samples of this study predate the infection). Cell type and time point are not known. DNA for the CDR3: TGTGCTAGTGGTTTGACTTCGACAGGGGGCACCGGGGAGCTGTTTTTT. Encoded protein: CASGLTSTGGTGELFF.